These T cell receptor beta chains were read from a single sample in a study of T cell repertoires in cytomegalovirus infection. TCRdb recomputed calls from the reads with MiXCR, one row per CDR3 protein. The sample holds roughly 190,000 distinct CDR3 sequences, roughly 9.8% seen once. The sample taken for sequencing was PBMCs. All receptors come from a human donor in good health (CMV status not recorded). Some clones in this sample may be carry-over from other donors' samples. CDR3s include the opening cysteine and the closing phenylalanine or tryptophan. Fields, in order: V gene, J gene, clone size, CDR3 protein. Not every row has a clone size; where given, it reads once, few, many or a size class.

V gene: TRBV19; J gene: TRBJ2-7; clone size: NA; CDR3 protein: CASSSVGGRNEQYF
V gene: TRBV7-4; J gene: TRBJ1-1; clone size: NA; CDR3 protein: CASSFGLGTEAFF
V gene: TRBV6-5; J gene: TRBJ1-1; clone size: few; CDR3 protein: CASTAPNTEAFF
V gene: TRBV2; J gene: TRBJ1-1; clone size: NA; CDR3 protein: CASRRGQAFF
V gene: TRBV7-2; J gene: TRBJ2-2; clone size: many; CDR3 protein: CASSPRTGVGLANTGELFF
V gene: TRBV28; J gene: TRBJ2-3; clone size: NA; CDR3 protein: CASRAKVYTQYF
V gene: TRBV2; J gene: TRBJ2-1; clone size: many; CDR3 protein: CASIGESSYNEQFF
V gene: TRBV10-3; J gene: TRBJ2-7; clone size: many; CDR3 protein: CAISESTPRRAYEQYF
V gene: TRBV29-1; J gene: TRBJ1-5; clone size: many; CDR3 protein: CSVVSGNQPQHF
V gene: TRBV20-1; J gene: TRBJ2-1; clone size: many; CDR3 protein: CSASIASGYNEQFF
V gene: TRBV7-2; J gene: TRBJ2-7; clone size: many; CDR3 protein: CASSPGPTEQYF
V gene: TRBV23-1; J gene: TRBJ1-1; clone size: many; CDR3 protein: CASSQSSTGGAETEAFF
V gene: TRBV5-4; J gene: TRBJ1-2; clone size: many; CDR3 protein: CASSLVGNYGYTF
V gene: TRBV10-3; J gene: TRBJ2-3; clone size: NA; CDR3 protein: CASTTLAGALGTDTQYF
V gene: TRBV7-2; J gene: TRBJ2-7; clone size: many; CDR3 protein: CASSSPFSEQYF
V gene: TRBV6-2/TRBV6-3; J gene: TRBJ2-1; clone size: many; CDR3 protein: CASSPRLAGGDNEQFF
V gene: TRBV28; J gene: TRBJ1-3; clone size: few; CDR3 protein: CASSSPLRASGNTIYF
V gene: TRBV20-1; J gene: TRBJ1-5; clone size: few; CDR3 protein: CSATFKSLLHSNQPQHF
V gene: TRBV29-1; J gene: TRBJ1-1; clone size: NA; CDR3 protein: CSVRKNTEAFF
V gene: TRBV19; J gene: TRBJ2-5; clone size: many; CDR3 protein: CASSIVLGRETQYF
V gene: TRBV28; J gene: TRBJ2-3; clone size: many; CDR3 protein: CASSLVVLAGTDTQYF
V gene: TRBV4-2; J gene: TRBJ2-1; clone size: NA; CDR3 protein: CASSQDPTSGSGEQFF
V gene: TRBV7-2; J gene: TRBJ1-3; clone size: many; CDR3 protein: CASSLAVGVGSGNTIYF
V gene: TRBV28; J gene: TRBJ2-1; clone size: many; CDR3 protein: CASNPSGPSSYNEQFF
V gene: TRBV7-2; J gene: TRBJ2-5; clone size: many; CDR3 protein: CASSFLTSGGRETQYF
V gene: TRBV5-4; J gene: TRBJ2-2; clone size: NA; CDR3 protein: CASSRGQTTATGELFF
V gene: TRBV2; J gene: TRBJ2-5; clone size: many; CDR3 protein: CASRGLAGQETQYF
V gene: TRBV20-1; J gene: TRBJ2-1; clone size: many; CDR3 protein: CSANRGRDEQFF